This entry is about one T cell receptor (beta chain). Per the authors' pipeline: Counts of nucleated cells, estimated from reference gene primer amplification, were obtained. Assay: immunoSEQ multiplex PCR; the TCRdb copy retains only in-frame clones and omits some. Clone size and the V and J calls come from that table; the DNA yielded D and trimming. The repertoire holds around 170,000 clones, with around 86% as singletons. Unmatched junction bases numbered 4, after V lost 2 bases and J lost 3 bases. CDR1 and CDR2 (germline): KGHDR, SFDVKD. This CDR3 has 16 amino acids. The data are from a study of blood T cell repertoires in COVID-19. Study-wide background: Researchers got acute and convalescent COVID-19 samples from the United States, Italy and Spain. Sources were T cells, B-cell-depleted T cells, or PBMCs; the material itself was cDNA or gDNA.

The TCR originated in a man aged 60 to 75 with COVID-19, enrolled during active disease. The chain couples TRBV24-1 to TRBJ1-4, with 8 positions matching TRBD1. The specimen sequenced was peripheral blood. This CDR3 is CATSDSTGDSNEKLFF. CDR3 coding DNA: TGTGCCACCAGTGATTCGACAGGGGACTCTAATGAAAAACTGTTTTTT.